These 17 T cell receptor beta chains share one sample of origin, sequenced in a study of control samples from healthy donors and cancer patients. Profiling relied on immunoSEQ multiplex PCR, and the TCRdb table lists in-frame clones only, not all of them. This sample has approximately 150,000 clones, with 90% to 95% found just once. The specimen sequenced was PBMCs. The receptors shown here come from a man in his 60s with colorectal cancer.

The V gene is TRBV21-1, the J gene TRBJ1-5; the D segment call TRBD1 is taken from the table without a DNA check. TRBV21-1 is described as a pseudogene. The CDR3 sequence is 15 residues long. The CDR3 DNA is TGTGCCAGCAGCAAACCCGAGGGGGCCCAGCAGCCCCAGCATTTT. Encoded protein: CASSKPEGAQQPQHF.

V usage is TRBV5-1 and J usage is TRBJ1-1; no firm D call. V lost 5 bases and J 5 bases, leaving 13 bases between the germline ends. Per germline, CDR1 SGHRS and CDR2 YFSETQ. The CDR3 length is 13 residues. CDR3 coding DNA: TGCGCCAGCAGTCGGACCGACGGGACTGAAGCTTTCTTT. It encodes CASSRTDGTEAFF.

The chain combines TRBV7-6 with TRBJ2-3, with 13 nucleotides matching TRBD2. V lost 4 bases to trimming and J lost 3 bases; unmatched junction nucleotides: 4. The germline V gene encodes CDR1 SGHVS and CDR2 FNYEAQ. This CDR3 has 16 amino acids. The CDR3 DNA sequence: TGTGCCAGCAGCTCAGGACTAGCGGGGGCTACAGATACGCAGTATTTT. Translating it yields CASSSGLAGATDTQYF.

This rearrangement joins TRBV3-1 (or the pseudogene TRBV3-2) to TRBJ1-1, with 7 bases lining up with TRBD1. With 3 bases clipped from V and 3 bases from J, the junction kept 4 bases outside the gene matches. CDR1 is LGHDT, CDR2 YNNKEL, per germline (reference sequence). This CDR3 has 14 amino acids. CDR3: CASSQTGTDTEAFF. Written as DNA, the CDR3 is TGTGCCAGCAGCCAGACAGGGACAGACACTGAAGCTTTCTTT.

The chain uses TRBV7-2 and TRBJ1-1, with a tentative D call TRBD1 (6 bases). The CDR3 spans 15 residues. V lost 2 bases and J lost 4, with 14 bases in between. Germline CDR1 reads SGHTA; CDR2 reads FQGNSA. The CDR3 DNA reads as TGTGCCAGCAGCTTAAACGGACAGTTCCTCACTGAAGCTTTCTTT. It translates to CASSLNGQFLTEAFF.

This clone was detected once. The V gene is TRBV30, the J gene TRBJ1-1; D ambiguous. CDR3 length: 11 amino acids. The V gene's germline CDR1 is GTSNPN and CDR2 SVGIG (reference sequence). Trimming shortened V by 5 bases and J by 5 bases, and 9 bases separated the two germline ends. The CDR3: CAWRGWTEAFF. The CDR3 DNA reads as TGTGCCTGGCGTGGGTGGACTGAAGCTTTCTTT.

The V and J genes are TRBV19 and TRBJ1-5; possibly TRBD1 for D (5 bases). Germline CDR1 is LNHDA and CDR2 is SQIVND (reference sequence). The CDR3 extends over 16 amino acids. The V gene lost 3 bases and the J gene lost 5 bases, with 17 bases spanning the gap. The CDR3 region has the DNA TGTGCCAGTAGTATCTCAGTCGACAGACTCGATCAGCCCCAGCATTTT. Translation: CASSISVDRLDQPQHF.

The chain combines TRBV19 with TRBJ1-1, with 8 bases lining up with TRBD1. This CDR3 region has 15 residues. Looked up from germline, CDR1 is LNHDA and CDR2 is SQIVND (reference sequence). Trimming removed 5 bases from V and 0 bases from J; junction bases left unmatched: 5. The CDR3 DNA follows: TGTGCCAGTAGTGTCGACAGGGGCATGAACACTGAAGCTTTCTTT. Translating it yields CASSVDRGMNTEAFF.

CDR3 loop: CATSGVSSYEQYF. In DNA form, the CDR3 reads TGTGCCACCTCAGGGGTTAGCTCCTACGAGCAGTACTTC. The rearrangement joins TRBV6-5 to TRBJ2-7, with D perhaps TRBD1 (6 bases). The CDR3 consists of 13 residues. CDR1 is MNHEY, CDR2 SVGAGI, per germline. V gave up 10 bases and J gave up 0 bases, with 13 bases separating them.

V usage is TRBV18 and J usage is TRBJ2-7; D could derive from TRBD1 or TRBD2 (5 bases each). Germline-derived CDR1 and CDR2 are KGHSH and LQKENI. V dropped 2 bases and J dropped 2 bases, with 13 bases sitting between them. This CDR3 spans 15 amino acids. The CDR3 DNA is TGTGCCAGCTCACCATCCGGGACCGACCCCTACGAGCAGTACTTC. Translated: CASSPSGTDPYEQYF. The whole variable domain, filled in from reference TRBV18 and TRBJ2-7, reads NAGVMQNPRHLVRRRGQEARLRCSPMKGHSHVYWYRQLPEEGLKFMVYLQKENIIDESGMPKERFSAEFPKEGPSILRIQQVVRGDSAAYFCASSPSGTDPYEQYFGPGTRLTVT.

Points on this clone: Within the sample, other DNA sequences also encode this same CDR3. The V gene is TRBV7-2, the J gene TRBJ1-2; TRBD1 aligns across 9 bases. This CDR3 contains 13 residues. V lost 3 bases, J lost 6 bases, and 2 bases stayed unmatched. Germline CDR1 reads SGHTA; CDR2 reads FQGNSA. CDR3 in DNA: TGTGCCAGCAGCTTGGGGACAGGGAATGGCTACACCTTC. Protein: CASSLGTGNGYTF.

The chain employs TRBV7-6 and TRBJ1-3; TRBD1 might be the D (5 bases). Germline V lookup: CDR1 SGHVS, CDR2 FNYEAQ. V was trimmed by 0 bases and J by 0 bases, leaving 12 bases between them. The length of the CDR3 is 17 residues. In nucleotides, the CDR3 is TGTGCCAGCAGCTTAGCGCAGAGACAGAACTCTGGAAACACCATATATTTT. As protein: CASSLAQRQNSGNTIYF. Using reference TRBV7-6 and TRBJ1-3 for the parts outside the CDR3, the full variable domain is GAGVSQSPRYKVTKRGQDVALRCDPISGHVSLYWYRQALGQGPEFLTYFNYEAQQDKSGLPNDRFSAERPEGSISTLTIQRTEQRDSAMYRCASSLAQRQNSGNTIYFGEGSWLTVV.

The chain uses TRBV6-5 and TRBJ1-6, with 8 bases that match TRBD1. This CDR3 region has 13 residues. CDR1 is MNHEY and CDR2 is SVGAGI in the germline V gene. J gave up 10 bases and V 2 bases, and 1 base lay outside the gene matches. CDR3 protein: CASSYGTGSPLHF. The DNA for the CDR3 is TGTGCCAGCAGTTACGGGACAGGCTCACCCCTCCACTTT.

The CDR3 here is CASSLQAATNEKLFF. Here the CDR3 DNA reads TGTGCCAGCAGTCTCCAGGCAGCAACTAATGAAAAACTGTTTTTT. The chain combines TRBV6-6 with TRBJ1-4; unclear D gene. Germline V CDR1 and CDR2: MNHNY, SVGAGI (reference sequence). The CDR3 runs 15 residues. V lost 5 bases to trimming and J lost 0 bases, with 10 bases between them.

The chain couples TRBV7-2 to TRBJ1-3; D call uncertain. This CDR3 spans 13 amino acids. CDR1 is SGHTA and CDR2 is FQGNSA in the germline V gene. V was shortened by 3 bases and J by 9 bases, with 12 bases between the two germline ends. The CDR3 reads CASSFRTESTIYF. Written as DNA, the CDR3 is TGTGCCAGCAGCTTCCGGACCGAAAGCACCATATATTTT.

This chain connects TRBV19 to TRBJ1-2, with no clear D. CDR3 length: 13 amino acids. Germline V gene sequence: CDR1 LNHDA, CDR2 SQIVND (reference sequence). V was pared by 3 bases and J by 2 bases, with 7 bases between. The CDR3 DNA reads TGTGCCAGTAGTATGGTTTCGAACTATGGCTACACCTTC. This codes for CASSMVSNYGYTF.

As concerns this clone: The same CDR3 arises from other DNA sequences in this sample as well. The chain joins TRBV7-2 to TRBJ1-2, with D tentatively TRBD1 (5 bases). V was cut by 1 base and J by 5 bases, with 14 bases left in between. The CDR3 runs to 15 residues. Germline CDR1 and CDR2: SGHTA and FQGNSA. Here the CDR3 reads CASSLGGGSLYGYTF. In DNA form, the CDR3 reads TGTGCCAGCAGCTTAGGGGGGGGATCCCTATATGGCTACACCTTC.